This paragraph covers one T cell receptor beta chain sequence. CDR3 length: 15 amino acids. The ends were cut back, 3 bases at V and 8 bases at J, with 20 bases in the middle. The germline gives CDR1 SGDLS, CDR2 YYNGEE. These data originate in a study of CD8 T cells in Susac syndrome. The RNA input was about 0.5 to 1 ug, and it was reverse transcribed with random hexamers. TCRdb reanalysed the immunoSEQ multiplex PCR reads using MiXCR and keeps one entry per CDR3 protein. The table has under 150,000 distinct CDR3 sequences, roughly 94% seen once. The receptor's source is a human donor with Susac syndrome. V is TRBV9 and J is TRBJ1-2; no definite D call. The sequenced sample consisted of CD4+ T cells from PBMCs. The CDR3 coding sequence is TGTGCCAGCAGCGCCGTAGGAATGCGGGGATCCGGCTACACCTTC. Its protein product is CASSAVGMRGSGYTF.